The source of this TCR beta chain is a study of identical twins. Study results and caveats: Researchers reported excess low generation probability among twin-shared out-of-frame alpha sequences. Cord blood beta clonotypes present at high abundance carried fewer insertions; no such pattern appeared in memory repertoires. Conclusions were based on cross-sectional statistical analysis, without following the same donors.

Addition of a universal primer site occurred through template switching, and cDNA carried unique molecular identifiers. TCRdb reprocessed the 5' RACE reads via MiXCR and lists one record per CDR3 protein. The table lists about 300,000 distinct CDR3 sequences, about 12% of them singletons. The V gene lost 0 bases and the J gene lost 6 bases, with 12 bases spanning the gap. The CDR3 loop spans 14 amino acids. In germline, CDR1 is MNHEY, CDR2 SVGEGT. As for this clonotype: Its target is not known.

This sample was shared with a second study, whose subject was yellow fever vaccine responses in identical twins.

The sequence was collected from a woman under 30 in good health. The V gene is TRBV6-2 or TRBV6-3, the J gene TRBJ2-7; D possibly corresponds to TRBD2 (5 bases). The sample was CD8+ T cells sorted from blood. The CDR3 region is CASSYSSSRFEQYF. DNA of the CDR3: TGTGCCAGCAGTTACTCTTCTAGCCGTTTCGAGCAGTACTTC.